Included here is one TCR beta chain sequence, with context. These data originate in a study of sequential checkpoint blockade in melanoma. Overall study context: After both sequences, patients received maintenance nivolumab.

Treatment given: randomized to nivolumab then ipilimumab (arm A) or the reverse (arm B). DNA-damaging chemotherapy had not been given to any patient beforehand. Sorted cells were live CD3+CD8+, lacking CD19 and CD56, from PBMCs. Deletions cut 6 bases from V and 2 bases from J, with 10 bases between. Germline V gives CDR1 SNHLY, CDR2 FYNNEI. There are 13 residues in the CDR3. Repertoires were generated with immunoSEQ multiplex PCR, while TCRdb's copy carries only in-frame clones and drops some. The data contain 30,000 or so clones, 82% of them singletons. The V and J genes are TRBV2 and TRBJ1-1; D is unresolved. This receptor was taken from a human donor with melanoma. The sequencing here drew on CD8+ T cells sorted from blood (inferred from file names), taken from a patient given nivolumab and ipilimumab in sequence. The CDR3 nucleotides read TGTGCCAGCAGCGGAGATACTAACACTGAAGCTTTCTTT. It yields the protein CASSGDTNTEAFF.